This T cell receptor (beta chain) was recorded in a study of cytomegalovirus exposure and HLA in healthy donors. Findings and limits, study-wide: It has been reported that TCR beta sequences accurately predicted the HLA-A and HLA-B alleles of most subjects. In a later analysis, donors in an Asian-associated ancestry cluster reportedly had fewer N-insertions in productive TCRs than the cohort mean. Certain sequence variants were highly shared and formed a cluster, and this cluster was likely a sequencing artifact. In a later analysis, across HLA loci, associated TCR counts were highest for DRB1, lowest for HLA-C.

The CDR3 totals 14 residues. Germline CDR1 and CDR2: SGDLS and YYNGEE. Germline trimming cut 5 bases from V and 2 bases from J; bases unmatched to any gene: 6. On this clone itself: Its antigen is not identified.

Amplification used 60 Vbeta primers and 13 Jbeta primers. The data were produced by immunoSEQ multiplex PCR, yet TCRdb's version contains in-frame clones alone and is incomplete. The data show 150,000 to 200,000 clones, with over 75% seen just once and 7.5% to 10% held by the top ten. The sequencing input was PBMCs. This clonotype was obtained from a young man in good health and CMV-seropositive. This chain connects TRBV9 to TRBJ1-2, with 7 bases aligning to TRBD1. The CDR3 loop reads CASRTSQGNYGYTF. The CDR3 region has the DNA TGTGCCAGCAGGACCTCACAGGGGAACTATGGCTACACCTTC.